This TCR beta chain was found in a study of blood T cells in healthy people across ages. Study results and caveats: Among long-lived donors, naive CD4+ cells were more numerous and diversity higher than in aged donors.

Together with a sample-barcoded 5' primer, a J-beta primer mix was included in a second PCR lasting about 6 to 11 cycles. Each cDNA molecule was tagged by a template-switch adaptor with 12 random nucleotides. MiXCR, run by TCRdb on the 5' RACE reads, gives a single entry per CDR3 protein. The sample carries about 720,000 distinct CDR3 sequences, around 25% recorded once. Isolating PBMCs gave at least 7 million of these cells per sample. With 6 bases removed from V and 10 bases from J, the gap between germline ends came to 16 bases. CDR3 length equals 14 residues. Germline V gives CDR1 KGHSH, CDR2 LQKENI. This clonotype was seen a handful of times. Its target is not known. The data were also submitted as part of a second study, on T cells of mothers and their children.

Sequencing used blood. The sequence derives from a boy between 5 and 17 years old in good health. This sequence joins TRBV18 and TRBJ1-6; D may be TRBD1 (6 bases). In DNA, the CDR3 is TGTGCCAGCTCGCCGGATGGGGGCCGGTCACCCCTCCACTTT. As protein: CASSPDGGRSPLHF.